This T cell receptor (beta chain) was observed in a study of CD8 T cells in Susac syndrome. A few counts support this clonotype. The RNA, roughly 0.5 to 1 ug, was put through reverse transcription using random hexamers. TCRdb called the immunoSEQ multiplex PCR reads again in MiXCR, with one record for every CDR3 protein. The sample has about 85,000 distinct CDR3 sequences; approximately 95% are singletons. CDR3 length: 14 residues. The germline gives CDR1 SGHDT, CDR2 YYEEEE. V was shortened by 4 bases and J by 1 base, with 11 bases between the two germline ends. What was sequenced was CD8+ T cells from PBMCs. The J gene is TRBJ2-5, the V gene TRBV5-6, with TRBD1 as a possible D gene (6 bases). This clonotype was sampled from a human donor with Susac syndrome. The CDR3 protein is CASSQLGGQETQYF. Here the CDR3 DNA reads TGTGCCAGCAGCCAATTAGGGGGCCAAGAGACCCAGTACTTC. The whole variable domain, remainder taken from reference TRBV5-6 and TRBJ2-5, is DAGVTQSPTHLIKTRGQQVTLRCSPKSGHDTVSWYQQALGQGPQFIFQYYEEEERQRGNFPDRFSGHQFPNYSSELNVNALLLGDSALYLCASSQLGGQETQYFGPGTRLLVL.